The T cell receptor beta chain described here comes from a study of beta chain features in type 1 diabetes. The wider study: What patients shared with healthy donors was a similar profile of age, gender and cell yields.

The authors reverse transcribed all of the isolated RNA, so sequencing captured expressed TCRB transcripts. Generated by immunoSEQ multiplex PCR, the TCRdb table keeps only in-frame clones and is missing some. The data hold hundreds of thousands of clones, with roughly 14% observed a single time. Germline CDR1 LGHNA, CDR2 YSLEER. This CDR3 is 18 amino acids long. V gave up 5 bases and J gave up 0 bases, with 23 bases separating them. Sorting with CD45RO/CCR7/CD25/CD127/CD95/CD27 yielded naive, central memory, regulatory and stem-like memory CD4+ cells. Study conclusions and caveats: These data did not resolve whether HLA type affects TCRB rearrangement. Insertions at VDJ junctions were less frequent in type 1 diabetes patients. These patients also deleted more nucleotides at the same junctions.

This clone has just a few counts. Antigen specificity is unknown. The chain is built from TRBV4-3 and TRBJ2-7; D is unclear. The sample comprised naive CD4+ T cells from blood. The clonotype originates from a man aged 30-40 years in good health. The CDR3 loop is CASSIFPISGSSSYEQYF. CDR3 DNA sequence: TGCGCCAGCAGCATCTTTCCAATATCAGGTTCCAGCTCCTACGAGCAGTACTTC.